This TCR beta chain was sequenced for a study of blood T cells in healthy people across ages. Through a sample-barcoded 5' primer and a J-beta primer mix, a second PCR was run for about 6 to 12 cycles. TCRdb redid the calling of the 5' RACE reads with MiXCR, one entry per CDR3 protein. This sample has over a million distinct CDR3 sequences, with around 59% found just once. V lost 6 bases to trimming and J lost 8 bases, with 5 bases between them. CDR1 DFQATT and CDR2 SNEGSKA come from the germline V gene (reference sequence). The CDR3 has 9 residues. Ranging in age from roughly 6 to 90, the donors were healthy Caucasian individuals from Russia.

The specimen was blood. The chain carries TRBV20-1 and TRBJ2-1; D remains ambiguous. The receptor was derived from a young man in good health. In DNA, the CDR3 is TGCAGTGCCTCCTATGAGCAGTTCTTC. The encoded protein is CSASYEQFF.